This T cell receptor beta chain was retrieved from a study of blood T cell repertoires in COVID-19. Study background: COVID-19 samples, acute and convalescent, were from the United States, Italy and Spain.

The CDR3 is 17 amino acids. J was trimmed by 6 bases and V by 2 bases; bases with no gene match: 6. In germline, CDR1 is SNHLY, CDR2 FYNNEI. Some clones are missing from TCRdb's copy, which holds only in-frame ones; the method was immunoSEQ multiplex PCR. The table has 95,000 to 110,000 clones, 70% to 90% seen once. Sequenced material: peripheral blood. This chain uses TRBV2 with TRBJ2-1; TRBD2 matches at 14 bases. This clonotype was sampled from a woman aged 55-70 years with acute or convalescent COVID-19. CDR3 nucleotides: TGTGCCAGCAGTGAACCCCGACTAGCGGGAGGGCCCAATGAGCAGTTCTTC. Encoded protein: CASSEPRLAGGPNEQFF.